Each of the 11 T cell receptor beta chains below was sequenced from the same sample in a study of cytomegalovirus exposure and HLA in healthy donors. With 60 Vbeta and 13 Jbeta primers, the PCR was carried out. The repertoire was sequenced with immunoSEQ multiplex PCR; TCRdb's copy has only in-frame clones and lacks some. The sample holds 140,000 to 150,000 clones. The sample taken for sequencing was PBMCs. Receptors were obtained from a male donor in good health and CMV-seronegative.

V is TRBV4-3 and J is TRBJ2-7; no definite D call. The CDR3 sequence is 13 residues long. Germline V gene lookup returns CDR1 LGHNA and CDR2 YSLEER. V lost 3 bases and J 6 bases, leaving 12 bases between the germline ends. The CDR3: CASSHEIQREQYF. The CDR3 coding sequence is TGCGCCAGCAGCCACGAAATTCAGCGCGAGCAGTACTTC.

Concerning this clone itself: Distinct nucleotide sequences in the sample also encode this CDR3. V and J are TRBV27 and TRBJ2-7; TRBD1 aligns across 8 bases. Trimming removed 10 bases from V and 4 bases from J; junction bases left unmatched: 6. Germline lookup yields CDR1 MNHEY and CDR2 SMNVEV (reference sequence). The CDR3 runs 12 residues. CDR3 coding DNA: TGTGCCACCGGGACAGGTGCTTACGAGCAGTACTTC. Translating it yields CATGTGAYEQYF.

The chain has TRBV4-3 and TRBJ1-4; D gene ambiguous. The V and J ends lost 4 bases and 6 bases respectively, with 15 bases between them. Germline lookup yields CDR1 LGHNA and CDR2 YSLEER. This CDR3 has 15 amino acids. The DNA for the CDR3 is TGCGCCAGCAGCCCGTTCGGAGTCGAGGATGAAAAACTGTTTTTT. Translated: CASSPFGVEDEKLFF.

The V and J genes are TRBV14 and TRBJ2-7; 12 bases fit TRBD2. The CDR3 extends over 16 amino acids. Trimming removed 1 base from V and 3 bases from J; junction bases left unmatched: 4. The germline V gene encodes CDR1 SGHDN and CDR2 FVKESK. The CDR3 region is CASSQGLAGANYEQYF. Here the CDR3 DNA reads TGTGCCAGCAGCCAAGGACTAGCGGGAGCTAACTACGAGCAGTACTTC.

The rearrangement links TRBV28 to TRBJ2-5; TRBD2 is a possible D gene (6 bases). The CDR3 has 15 residues. V was shortened by 3 bases and J by 2 bases, with 13 bases between the two germline ends. The germline gives CDR1 MDHEN, CDR2 SYDVKM. The CDR3 nucleotides are TGTGCCAGCAGTTTGCCTGGTAGCGGTCAAGAGACCCAGTACTTC. This translates into CASSLPGSGQETQYF.

The chain carries TRBV18 and TRBJ1-5, with D possibly matching TRBD1 (6 bases). The CDR3 spans 15 residues. Germline CDR1 is KGHSH and CDR2 is LQKENI. The V gene lost 2 bases and the J gene lost 4 bases, with 12 bases spanning the gap. CDR3 loop: CASSPVSGENQPQHF. The CDR3 bases are TGTGCCAGCTCACCAGTCTCAGGGGAGAATCAGCCCCAGCATTTT.

V usage is TRBV15 and J usage is TRBJ2-2; 7 positions agree with TRBD1. The length of the CDR3 is 15 residues. CDR1 and CDR2 (germline): LNHNV, YYDKDF (reference sequence). The V gene end was trimmed by 5 bases and the J gene end by 5 bases; junction bases not matched to a gene: 8. The CDR3 region is CATSSGGVETGELFF. The DNA for the CDR3 is TGTGCCACCAGCTCAGGGGGAGTGGAGACCGGGGAGCTGTTTTTT.

The chain recombines TRBV29-1 with TRBJ1-4, with D uncertain. Germline CDR1 reads SQVTM; CDR2 reads ANQGSEA. The CDR3 covers 14 residues. V was trimmed by 6 bases and J by 4 bases, leaving 15 bases between them. The CDR3 here is CSVALGVFNEKLFF. Written as DNA, the CDR3 is TGCAGCGTCGCTTTGGGAGTGTTTAATGAAAAACTGTTTTTT.

The V and J genes are TRBV13 and TRBJ2-7; D may be TRBD1 (6 bases). Germline CDR1 and CDR2: PRHDT and FYEKMQ (reference sequence). Trimming stripped 3 bases from V and 4 bases from J, with 22 bases between. CDR3 length: 17 amino acids. CDR3 amino acids: CASSFRGHPPSIYEQYF. CDR3 sequence (DNA): TGTGCCAGCAGCTTTCGGGGACACCCCCCGAGCATTTACGAGCAGTACTTC.

This sequence joins TRBV5-6 and TRBJ2-2; D gene ambiguous. V was cut by 1 base and J by 6 bases, with 7 bases left in between. CDR3 length equals 13 residues. In germline, CDR1 is SGHDT, CDR2 YYEEEE. The CDR3 reads CASSLSGPGELFF. The CDR3 nucleotides are TGTGCCAGCAGCTTGTCGGGTCCCGGGGAGCTGTTTTTT.

The chain is built from TRBV18 and TRBJ1-5, with D perhaps matching TRBD1 (6 bases). CDR3 size: 15 residues. Per germline, CDR1 KGHSH and CDR2 LQKENI. The V end was cut by 2 bases, the J end by 3 bases, with 11 bases between. The DNA of the CDR3 is TGTGCCAGCTCACCAAGGACAGATCTCAATCAGCCCCAGCATTTT. Amino acids: CASSPRTDLNQPQHF.